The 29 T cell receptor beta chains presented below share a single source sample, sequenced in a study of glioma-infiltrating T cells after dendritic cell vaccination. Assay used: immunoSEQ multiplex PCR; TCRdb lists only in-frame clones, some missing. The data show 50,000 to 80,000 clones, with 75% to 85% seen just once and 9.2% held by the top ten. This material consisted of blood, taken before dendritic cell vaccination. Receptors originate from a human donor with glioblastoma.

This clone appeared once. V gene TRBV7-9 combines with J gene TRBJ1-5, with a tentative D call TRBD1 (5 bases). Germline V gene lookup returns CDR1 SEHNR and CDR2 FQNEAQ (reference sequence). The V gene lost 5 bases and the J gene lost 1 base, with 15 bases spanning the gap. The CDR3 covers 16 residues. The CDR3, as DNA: TGTGCCAGCAGCCGTCTGGACACGCGAAGCAATCAGCCCCAGCATTTT. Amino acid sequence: CASSRLDTRSNQPQHF.

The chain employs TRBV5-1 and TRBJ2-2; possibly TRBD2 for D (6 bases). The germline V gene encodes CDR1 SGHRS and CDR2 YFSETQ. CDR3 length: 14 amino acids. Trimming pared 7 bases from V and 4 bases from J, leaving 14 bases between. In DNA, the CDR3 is TGCGCCAGCCGACTTGGAGGGGTCACCGGGGAGCTGTTTTTT. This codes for CASRLGGVTGELFF.

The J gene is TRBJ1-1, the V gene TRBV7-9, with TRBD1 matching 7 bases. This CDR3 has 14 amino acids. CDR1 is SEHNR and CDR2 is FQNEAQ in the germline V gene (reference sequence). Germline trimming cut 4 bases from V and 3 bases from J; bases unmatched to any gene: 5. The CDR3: CASSSTRGDTEAFF. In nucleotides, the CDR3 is TGTGCCAGCAGCTCAACCAGGGGGGACACTGAAGCTTTCTTT.

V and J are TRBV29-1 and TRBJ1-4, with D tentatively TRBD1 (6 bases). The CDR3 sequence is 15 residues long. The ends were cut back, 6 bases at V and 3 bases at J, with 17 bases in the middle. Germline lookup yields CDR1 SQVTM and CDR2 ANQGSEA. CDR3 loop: CSVARGAGANEKLFF. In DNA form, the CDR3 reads TGCAGCGTCGCGAGAGGGGCAGGGGCTAATGAAAAACTGTTTTTT.

The CDR3 protein is CASSDSDTDTQYF. DNA of the CDR3: TGTGCCAGCAGTGACTCCGACACGGATACGCAGTATTTT. The chain carries TRBV6-4 and TRBJ2-3; no clear D. The CDR3 consists of 13 residues. Deletions cut 0 bases from V and 6 bases from J, with 7 bases between. The V gene's germline CDR1 is MRHNA and CDR2 SNTAGT.

This CDR3 is CASSYLLGTGGETISRTEAFF. The CDR3 DNA reads TGTGCCAGCAGCTACCTTCTCGGGACAGGGGGCGAAACGATTTCTCGGACTGAAGCTTTCTTT. The rearrangement joins TRBV13 to TRBJ1-1; 12 bases fit TRBD1. V shed 4 bases, J shed 5 bases, and the junction held 23 bases outside the gene matches. This CDR3 spans 21 amino acids. CDR1 is PRHDT, CDR2 FYEKMQ, per germline (reference sequence).

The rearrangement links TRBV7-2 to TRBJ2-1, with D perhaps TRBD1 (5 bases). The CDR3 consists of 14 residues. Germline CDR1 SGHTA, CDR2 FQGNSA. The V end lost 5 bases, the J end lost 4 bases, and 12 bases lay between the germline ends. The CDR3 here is CASSPPGFYNEQFF. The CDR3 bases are TGTGCCAGCAGCCCACCAGGGTTTTACAATGAGCAGTTCTTC.

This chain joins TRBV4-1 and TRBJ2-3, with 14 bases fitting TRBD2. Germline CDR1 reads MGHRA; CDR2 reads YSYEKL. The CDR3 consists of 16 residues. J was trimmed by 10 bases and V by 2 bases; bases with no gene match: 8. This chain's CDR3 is CASSQRTSGGLEAQYF. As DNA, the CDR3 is TGCGCCAGCAGCCAAAGGACTAGCGGGGGGTTAGAAGCGCAGTATTTT.

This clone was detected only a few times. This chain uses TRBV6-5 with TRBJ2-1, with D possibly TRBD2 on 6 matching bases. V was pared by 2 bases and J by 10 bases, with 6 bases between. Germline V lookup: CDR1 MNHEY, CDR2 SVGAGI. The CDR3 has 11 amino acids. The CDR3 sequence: CASSYGGEQFF. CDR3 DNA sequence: TGTGCCAGCAGTTACGGGGGGGAGCAGTTCTTC.

CDR3 bases: TGTGCCAGCAGTTACCGGGACAGCTACTACGAGCAGTACTTC. Its translation is CASSYRDSYYEQYF. The chain links TRBV6-5 to TRBJ2-7, with 7 nucleotides matching TRBD1. The junction had 4 bases not matched to a gene; V was cut back by 2 bases and J by 3 bases. The germline V gene has CDR1 MNHEY and CDR2 SVGAGI. The length of the CDR3 is 14 residues.

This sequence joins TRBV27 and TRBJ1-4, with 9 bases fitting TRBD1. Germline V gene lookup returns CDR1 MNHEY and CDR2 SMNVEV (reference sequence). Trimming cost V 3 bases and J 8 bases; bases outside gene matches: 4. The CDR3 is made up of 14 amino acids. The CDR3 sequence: CASSLGQGWEKLFF. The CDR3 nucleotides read TGTGCCAGCAGTTTGGGACAGGGATGGGAAAAACTGTTTTTT.

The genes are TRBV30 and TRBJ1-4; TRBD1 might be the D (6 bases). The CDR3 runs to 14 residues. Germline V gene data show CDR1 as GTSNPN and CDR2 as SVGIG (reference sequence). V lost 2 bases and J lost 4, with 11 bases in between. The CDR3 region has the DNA TGTGCCTGGAGTAAACAGGGCCTTAATGAAAAACTGTTTTTT. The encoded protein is CAWSKQGLNEKLFF.

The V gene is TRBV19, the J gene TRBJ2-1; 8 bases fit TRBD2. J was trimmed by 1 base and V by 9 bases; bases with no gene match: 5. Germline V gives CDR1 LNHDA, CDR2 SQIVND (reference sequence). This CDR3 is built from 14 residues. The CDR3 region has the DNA TGTGCCAGCAAGCGGGGGAATTCCTACAATGAGCAGTTCTTC. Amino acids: CASKRGNSYNEQFF.

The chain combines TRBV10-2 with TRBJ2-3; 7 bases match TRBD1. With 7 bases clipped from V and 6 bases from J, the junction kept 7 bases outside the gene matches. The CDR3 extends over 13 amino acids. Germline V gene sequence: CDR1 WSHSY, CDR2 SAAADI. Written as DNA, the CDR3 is TGCGCCAGCAACGCAGGGGGAAGGGATACGCAGTATTTT. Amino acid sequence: CASNAGGRDTQYF.

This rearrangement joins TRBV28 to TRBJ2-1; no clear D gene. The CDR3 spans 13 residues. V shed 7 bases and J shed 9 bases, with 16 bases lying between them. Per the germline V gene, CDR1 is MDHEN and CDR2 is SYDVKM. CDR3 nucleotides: TGTGCCAGCACCGTGTCGGTTTATCGTGAGCAGTTCTTC. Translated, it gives CASTVSVYREQFF. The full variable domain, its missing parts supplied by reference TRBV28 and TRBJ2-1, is DVKVTQSSRYLVKRTGEKVFLECVQDMDHENMFWYRQDPGLGLRLIYFSYDVKMKEKGDIPEGYSVSREKKERFSLILESASTNQTSMYLCASTVSVYREQFFGPGTRLTVL.

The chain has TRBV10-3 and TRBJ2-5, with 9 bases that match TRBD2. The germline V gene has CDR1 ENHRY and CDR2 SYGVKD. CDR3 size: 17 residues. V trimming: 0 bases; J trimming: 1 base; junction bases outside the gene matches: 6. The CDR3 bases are TGTGCCATCAGTGAGTCCCCTGGAGCGGGGGGCCAAGAGACCCAGTACTTC. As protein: CAISESPGAGGQETQYF.

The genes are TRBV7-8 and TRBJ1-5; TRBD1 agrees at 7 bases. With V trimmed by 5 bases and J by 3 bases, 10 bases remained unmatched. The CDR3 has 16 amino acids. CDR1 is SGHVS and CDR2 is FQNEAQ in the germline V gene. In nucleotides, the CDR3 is TGTGCCAGCAGCCTAATGGGACAGAACCTCAATCAGCCCCAGCATTTT. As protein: CASSLMGQNLNQPQHF. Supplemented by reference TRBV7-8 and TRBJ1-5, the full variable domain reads GAGVSQSPRYKVAKRGQDVALRCDPISGHVSLFWYQQALGQGPEFLTYFQNEAQLDKSGLPSDRFFAERPEGSVSTLKIQRTQQEDSAVYLCASSLMGQNLNQPQHFGDGTRLSIL.

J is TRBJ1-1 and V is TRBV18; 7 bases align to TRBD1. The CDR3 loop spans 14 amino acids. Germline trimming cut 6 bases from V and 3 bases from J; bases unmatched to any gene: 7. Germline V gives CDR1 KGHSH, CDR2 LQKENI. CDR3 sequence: CASSATGVDTEAFF. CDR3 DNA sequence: TGTGCCAGCTCGGCTACAGGGGTGGACACTGAAGCTTTCTTT.

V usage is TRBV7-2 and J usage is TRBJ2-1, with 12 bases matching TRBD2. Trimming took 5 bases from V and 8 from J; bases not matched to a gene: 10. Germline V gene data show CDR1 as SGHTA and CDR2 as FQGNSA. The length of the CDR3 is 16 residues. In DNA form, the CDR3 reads TGTGCCAGCAGCCAGGGGTCTCTAGCGGGGGGGGATGAGCAGTTCTTC. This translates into CASSQGSLAGGDEQFF.

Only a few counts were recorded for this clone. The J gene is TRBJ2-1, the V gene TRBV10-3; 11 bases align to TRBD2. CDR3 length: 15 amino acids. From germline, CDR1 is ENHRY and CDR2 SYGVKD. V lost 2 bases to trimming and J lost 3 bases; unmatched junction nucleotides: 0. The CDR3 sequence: CAISETSGGYNEQFF. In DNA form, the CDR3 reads TGTGCCATCAGTGAGACTAGCGGGGGCTACAATGAGCAGTTCTTC.

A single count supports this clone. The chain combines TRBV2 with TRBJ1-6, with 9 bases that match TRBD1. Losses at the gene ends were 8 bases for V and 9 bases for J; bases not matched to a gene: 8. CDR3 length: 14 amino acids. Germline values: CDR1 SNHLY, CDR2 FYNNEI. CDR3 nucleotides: TGTGCCAGCGGCCGGGACAGGGTTTCTTCACCCCTCCACTTT. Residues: CASGRDRVSSPLHF.

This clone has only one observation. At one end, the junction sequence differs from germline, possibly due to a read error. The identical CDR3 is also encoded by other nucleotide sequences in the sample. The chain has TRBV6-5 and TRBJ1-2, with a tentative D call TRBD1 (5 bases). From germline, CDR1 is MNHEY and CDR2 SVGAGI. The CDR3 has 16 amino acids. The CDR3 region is CASSYSPGMGNYGYTF. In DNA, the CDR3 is TGTGCCAGCAGCTACTCCCCAGGGATGGGAAACTATGGCTACACCTTC.

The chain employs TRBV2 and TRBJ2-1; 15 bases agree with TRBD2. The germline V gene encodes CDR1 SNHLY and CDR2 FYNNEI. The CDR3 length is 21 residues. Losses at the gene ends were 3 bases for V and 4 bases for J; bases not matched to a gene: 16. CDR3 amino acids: CASSDPSRGTSGGRIYNEQFF. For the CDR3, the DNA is TGTGCCAGCAGTGACCCCTCCAGAGGGACTAGCGGGGGGCGTATATACAATGAGCAGTTCTTC.

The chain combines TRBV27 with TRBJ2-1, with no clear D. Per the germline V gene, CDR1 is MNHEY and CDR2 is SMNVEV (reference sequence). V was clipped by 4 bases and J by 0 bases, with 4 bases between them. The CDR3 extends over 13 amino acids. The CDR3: CASSSSSYNEQFF. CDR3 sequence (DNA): TGTGCCAGCAGTTCTAGCTCCTACAATGAGCAGTTCTTC.

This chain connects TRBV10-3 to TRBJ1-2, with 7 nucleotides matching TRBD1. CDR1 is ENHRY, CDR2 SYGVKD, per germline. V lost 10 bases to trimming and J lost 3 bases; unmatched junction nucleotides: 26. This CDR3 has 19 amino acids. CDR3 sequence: CARKPPVHTQGDTHYGYTF. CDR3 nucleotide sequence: TGTGCCAGAAAACCCCCAGTTCACACCCAGGGGGATACTCACTATGGCTACACCTTC.

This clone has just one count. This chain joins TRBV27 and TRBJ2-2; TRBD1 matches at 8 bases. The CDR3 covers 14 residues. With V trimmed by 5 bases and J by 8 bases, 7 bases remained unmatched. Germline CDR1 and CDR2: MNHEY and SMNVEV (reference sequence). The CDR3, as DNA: TGTGCCAGCAGTAGGGACAGGTTACAAGGGGAGCTGTTTTTT. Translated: CASSRDRLQGELFF.

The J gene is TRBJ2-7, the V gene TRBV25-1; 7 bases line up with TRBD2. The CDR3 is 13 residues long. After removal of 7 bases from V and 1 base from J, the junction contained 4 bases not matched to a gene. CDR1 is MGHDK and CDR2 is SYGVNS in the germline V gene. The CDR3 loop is CASTKGGSYEQYF. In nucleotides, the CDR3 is TGTGCCAGCACTAAGGGAGGGTCCTACGAGCAGTACTTC.

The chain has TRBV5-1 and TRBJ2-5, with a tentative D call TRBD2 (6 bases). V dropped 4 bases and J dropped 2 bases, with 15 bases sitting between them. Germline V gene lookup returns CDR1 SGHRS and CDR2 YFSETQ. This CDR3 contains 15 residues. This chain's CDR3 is CASSLQAGPQETQYF. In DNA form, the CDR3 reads TGCGCCAGCAGCCTACAAGCGGGCCCTCAAGAGACCCAGTACTTC.

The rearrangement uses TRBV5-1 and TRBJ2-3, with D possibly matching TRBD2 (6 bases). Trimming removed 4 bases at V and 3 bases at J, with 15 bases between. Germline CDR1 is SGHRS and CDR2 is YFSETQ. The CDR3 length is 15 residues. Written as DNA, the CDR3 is TGCGCCAGCAGCCCGGTTGAGGGGAGGACAGATACGCAGTATTTT. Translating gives CASSPVEGRTDTQYF.